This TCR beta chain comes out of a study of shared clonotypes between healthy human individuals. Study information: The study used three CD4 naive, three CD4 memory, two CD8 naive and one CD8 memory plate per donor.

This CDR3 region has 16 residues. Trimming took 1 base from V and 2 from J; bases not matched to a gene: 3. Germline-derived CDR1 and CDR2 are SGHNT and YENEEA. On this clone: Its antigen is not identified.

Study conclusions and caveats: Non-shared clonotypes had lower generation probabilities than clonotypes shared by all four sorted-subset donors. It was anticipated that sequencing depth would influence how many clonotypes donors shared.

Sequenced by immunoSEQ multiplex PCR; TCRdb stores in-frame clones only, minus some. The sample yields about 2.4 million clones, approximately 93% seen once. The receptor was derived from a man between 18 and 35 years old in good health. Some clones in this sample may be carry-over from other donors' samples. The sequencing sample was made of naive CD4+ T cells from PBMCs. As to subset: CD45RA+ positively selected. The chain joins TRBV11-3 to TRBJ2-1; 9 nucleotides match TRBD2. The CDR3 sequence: CASSLVAGVTYNEQFF. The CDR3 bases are TGTGCCAGCAGCTTAGTAGCGGGAGTCACCTACAATGAGCAGTTCTTC.